This TCR beta chain was recorded in a study of long-term antiretroviral therapy in people with HIV. General study findings and limits: At every time point, clones expanded before ART dominated the repertoire. Spans of CDR3 length were tighter for HIV repertoires than for controls. On ART adherence, viral resistance or therapy changes, no data were available.

This CDR3 is built from 15 residues. Germline V gives CDR1 SGHAT, CDR2 FQNNGV. Trimming took 1 base from V and 3 from J, leaving 10 bases between them. Researchers report immunoSEQ v3.0 was run at survey level. Sequencing was directed toward about 35,000-50,000 T-cell genomes in each sample. Repertoires were generated with immunoSEQ multiplex PCR, while TCRdb's copy carries only in-frame clones and drops some. This table holds about 23,000 clones, around 79% found once. A remark on this clone: Its antigen is unidentified.

The input for sequencing was unsorted PBMCs, taken 0.3 years after starting antiretroviral therapy. This chain uses TRBV11-2 with TRBJ2-1, with D hard to call. The TCR comes from a man aged 45-65 years with HIV. This CDR3 is CASSLGLPNYNEQFF. CDR3 sequence (DNA): TGTGCCAGCAGCTTAGGACTCCCGAACTACAATGAGCAGTTCTTC.